This T cell receptor beta chain was recovered during a study of blood T cell repertoires in COVID-19. Turning to the study itself: Sources were T cells, B-cell-depleted T cells, or PBMCs; the material itself was cDNA or gDNA.

In terms of age and location, participants ranged from roughly 18 to 90 years and lived in about 25 US areas. Cohorts were determined from participant-reported clinical history. The recovered donors of Cohort 3 showed two negative PCRs, clearance, or symptom resolution. The repertoire was sequenced with immunoSEQ multiplex PCR; TCRdb's copy has only in-frame clones and lacks some. The sample holds under 200,000 clones, around 78% seen once. The germline CDR1 and CDR2 sequences are SGHRS and YFSETQ. With 3 bases clipped from V and 5 bases from J, the junction kept 5 bases outside the gene matches. The CDR3 covers 14 residues. In its sample, this clone was seen a few times. The sample carries other DNA sequences with the same CDR3.

This chain joins TRBV5-1 and TRBJ2-5, with 9 bases aligning to TRBD1. This receptor was taken from a woman between 50 and 59 years old who had recovered from COVID-19. The material sequenced was PBMCs or T cells enriched from blood (not recorded which). The CDR3 sequence: CASSSGQGRETQYF. As DNA, the CDR3 is TGCGCCAGCAGCTCGGGACAGGGAAGGGAGACCCAGTACTTC.